Below, 21 T cell receptor beta chains from the same sample are listed, as sequenced in a study of OX40 agonist ivuxolimab in advanced cancers. Only in-frame clones appear in the TCRdb table, and some are missing; sequencing was by immunoSEQ multiplex PCR. The sample includes fewer than 65,000 clones, roughly 90% of them seen just once. The material sequenced was CD4+ or CD8+ T cells sorted from blood, taken in a trial of the OX40 agonist ivuxolimab. Receptors were obtained from an adult with an advanced solid tumor such as melanoma, head and neck, liver or kidney cancer.

V gene TRBV7-2 combines with J gene TRBJ1-2; no clear D. Germline V gene lookup returns CDR1 SGHTA and CDR2 FQGNSA. V dropped 5 bases and J dropped 6 bases, with 10 bases sitting between them. The CDR3 consists of 12 residues. CDR3 residues: CASSRVSHGYTF. For the CDR3, the DNA is TGTGCCAGCAGCCGAGTCTCTCATGGCTACACCTTC.

The V and J genes are TRBV28 and TRBJ2-1; D tentatively reads TRBD1 or TRBD2 (5 bases each). CDR1 and CDR2 from the germline V gene are MDHEN and SYDVKM. This CDR3 contains 12 residues. Trimming cost V 8 bases and J 2 bases, with 7 bases left between them. In nucleotides, the CDR3 is TGTGCCAGCGGGACGGCCTACAATGAGCAGTTCTTC. Its translation: CASGTAYNEQFF.

The CDR3 DNA is TGTGCCAGCAGTAAAGAAGATTACAGGCTATTCAATCAGCCCCAGCATTTT. It translates to CASSKEDYRLFNQPQHF. The chain combines TRBV2 with TRBJ1-5; possibly TRBD1 for D (5 bases). The CDR3 has 17 residues. Trimming cost V 5 bases and J 3 bases, with 20 bases left between them. Germline V gives CDR1 SNHLY, CDR2 FYNNEI.

The V and J genes are TRBV7-3 and TRBJ2-1, with 10 bases matching TRBD2. J lost 4 bases, V lost 5 bases, and 5 bases had no gene match. From germline, CDR1 is SGHTA and CDR2 FQGTGA. The length of the CDR3 is 15 residues. CDR3 amino acids: CASSKRLAGYNEQFF. CDR3 bases: TGTGCCAGCAGCAAGAGACTAGCGGGTTACAATGAGCAGTTCTTC.

The chain employs TRBV19 and TRBJ2-7, with a tentative D call TRBD2 (6 bases). CDR3 length: 15 residues. V was cut by 3 bases and J by 5 bases, with 17 bases left in between. Per germline, CDR1 LNHDA and CDR2 SQIVND (reference sequence). In nucleotides, the CDR3 is TGTGCCAGTAGTATGGTTGGAGGAGGGAAGAACGAGCAGTACTTC. Translating gives CASSMVGGGKNEQYF.

V gene TRBV15 combines with J gene TRBJ2-2; 10 bases match TRBD1. V dropped 0 bases and J dropped 6; count of bases not matched to a gene: 4. The length of the CDR3 is 16 residues. The germline gives CDR1 LNHNV, CDR2 YYDKDF (reference sequence). The CDR3 sequence is CATSRDRTGGAGELFF. The CDR3 nucleotides are TGTGCCACCAGCAGAGATAGGACAGGGGGAGCCGGGGAGCTGTTTTTT.

J is TRBJ2-7 and V is TRBV11-3; tentatively, D is TRBD2 (5 bases). V was cut by 1 base and J by 3 bases, with 16 bases left in between. The CDR3 has 16 amino acids. Germline assignment: CDR1 SGHNT and CDR2 YENEEA. The CDR3 DNA reads as TGTGCCAGCAGCTTAGGAAACGGGATGGGCAGCTACGAGCAGTACTTC. This sequence encodes CASSLGNGMGSYEQYF.

The chain links TRBV2 to TRBJ2-5, with 7 bases fitting TRBD2. V lost 8 bases to trimming and J lost 2 bases; unmatched junction nucleotides: 5. The CDR3 spans 13 residues. The germline V gene encodes CDR1 SNHLY and CDR2 FYNNEI. The CDR3 is CASAGAEQETQYF. The CDR3 nucleotides read TGTGCCAGCGCGGGAGCGGAGCAAGAGACCCAGTACTTC.

The J gene is TRBJ2-7, the V gene TRBV6-5; D perhaps matches TRBD1 (6 bases). V was shortened by 8 bases and J by 2 bases, with 16 bases between the two germline ends. There are 14 residues in the CDR3. The V gene's germline CDR1 is MNHEY and CDR2 SVGAGI. The CDR3 DNA reads TGTGCCAGCGGAACAGGGATTAAGACCTACGAGCAGTACTTC. Translating gives CASGTGIKTYEQYF.

The rearrangement joins TRBV2 to TRBJ1-1; D is undetermined. The CDR3 is 15 amino acids. Trimming pared 0 bases from V and 1 base from J, leaving 9 bases between. Germline assignment: CDR1 SNHLY and CDR2 FYNNEI. CDR3 DNA: TGTGCCAGCAGTGAAGCGAGGTCGGAGAACACTGAAGCTTTCTTT. It codes for CASSEARSENTEAFF.

This rearrangement joins TRBV6-4 to TRBJ2-7; possibly TRBD1 or TRBD2 for D (5 bases each). Germline V gives CDR1 MRHNA, CDR2 SNTAGT. Between the trimmed V and J ends, which lost 4 bases and 7 bases, there was a span of 17 bases. CDR3 size: 14 residues. The CDR3 DNA reads TGTGCCAGCAGTGCATCGATGGGGGTGGGGGAGCAGTACTTC. This encodes CASSASMGVGEQYF.

The chain recombines TRBV7-6 with TRBJ2-3, with TRBD2 matching 11 bases. J was trimmed by 4 bases and V by 5 bases; bases with no gene match: 8. Looked up from germline, CDR1 is SGHVS and CDR2 is FNYEAQ. The CDR3 has 16 amino acids. The CDR3 DNA follows: TGTGCCAGCAGCCCCCTTAGCGGGAGGGTGGCAGATACGCAGTATTTT. This sequence encodes CASSPLSGRVADTQYF.

This clone was seen only once. V and J are TRBV18 and TRBJ2-1; D unclear. The germline V gene has CDR1 KGHSH and CDR2 LQKENI. The germline V and J ends were trimmed by 3 bases and 0 bases, with 9 bases remaining between them. The CDR3 spans 15 residues. The CDR3 nucleotides read TGTGCCAGCTCACCCGTTCGAAGCTCCTACAATGAGCAGTTCTTC. This encodes CASSPVRSSYNEQFF.

The DNA for the CDR3 is TGTGCCAGCAGCGTCGACGGTGGGTCCGGGGAGCTGTTTTTT. Its translation is CASSVDGGSGELFF. The V gene is TRBV7-9, the J gene TRBJ2-2, with unresolved D. CDR1 is SEHNR, CDR2 FQNEAQ, per germline (reference sequence). The CDR3 sequence is 14 residues long. The ends were cut back, 5 bases at V and 6 bases at J, with 13 bases in the middle.

This rearrangement joins TRBV4-2 to TRBJ1-4; TRBD1 is a possible D gene (6 bases). Germline CDR1 and CDR2: LGHNA and YNFKEQ. V gave up 0 bases and J gave up 2 bases, with 10 bases separating them. CDR3 length equals 16 residues. Written as DNA, the CDR3 is TGTGCCAGCAGCCAAGAAGGGGGACGGACTAATGAAAAACTGTTTTTT. Residues: CASSQEGGRTNEKLFF.

The genes are TRBV5-1 and TRBJ2-1; 7 nucleotides line up with TRBD1. CDR1 is SGHRS and CDR2 is YFSETQ in the germline V gene. V shed 5 bases, J shed 8 bases, and the junction held 4 bases outside the gene matches. CDR3 length: 12 amino acids. The CDR3 region has the DNA TGCGCCAGCAGGACAGGGATCGATGAGCAGTTCTTC. Translating gives CASRTGIDEQFF.

The chain combines TRBV18 with TRBJ2-7, with TRBD1 matching over 10 bases. CDR1 KGHSH and CDR2 LQKENI come from the germline V gene. The CDR3 runs to 14 residues. J was trimmed by 3 bases and V by 6 bases; bases with no gene match: 5. The chain's CDR3 is CASSPGQGRYEQYF. CDR3 bases: TGTGCCAGCTCGCCGGGACAGGGGCGCTACGAGCAGTACTTC.

The chain employs TRBV6-6 and TRBJ1-1; D gene uncertain. Looked up from germline, CDR1 is MNHNY and CDR2 is SVGAGI (reference sequence). The ends were cut back, 2 bases at V and 3 bases at J, with 16 bases in the middle. The CDR3 contains 16 residues. The CDR3 DNA is TGTGCCAGCAGTTACATTACAGTAGGGCCCGACACTGAAGCTTTCTTT. This gives the protein CASSYITVGPDTEAFF.

The V and J genes are TRBV6-6 and TRBJ2-1; tentative D call: TRBD2 (5 bases). This CDR3 contains 13 residues. Germline V gene data show CDR1 as MNHNY and CDR2 as SVGAGI (reference sequence). Trimming removed 6 bases from V and 5 bases from J, with 11 bases in between. The CDR3 nucleotides read TGTGCCAGCAGGTCTCCCGGGAACAATGAGCAGTTCTTC. This codes for CASRSPGNNEQFF.

V is TRBV11-1 and J is TRBJ1-1; TRBD1 matches at 7 bases. The germline V gene encodes CDR1 SGHAT and CDR2 FQDESV (reference sequence). J gave up 4 bases and V 7 bases, and 12 bases lay outside the gene matches. The CDR3 extends over 15 amino acids. CDR3 in DNA: TGTGCCAGCAACCATTCAGGGGGTGACGCCACTGAAGCTTTCTTT. It translates to CASNHSGGDATEAFF.

This rearrangement joins TRBV5-4 to TRBJ2-3, with 10 bases that match TRBD2. Trimming removed 7 bases from V and 0 bases from J; junction bases left unmatched: 14. This CDR3 has 18 amino acids. Germline-derived CDR1 and CDR2 are SGHNT and YYREEE (reference sequence). The DNA for the CDR3 is TGTGCCAGCTCTCCTGCGGGACTAGCGTCCCCTAGCACAGATACGCAGTATTTT. Its protein product is CASSPAGLASPSTDTQYF.